A single sample gave rise to the 20 T cell receptor beta chains below, sequenced in a study of blood T cell repertoires in COVID-19. The table came from immunoSEQ multiplex PCR; TCRdb's copy has only in-frame clones and leaves some out. This sample carries fewer than 300,000 clones, around 88% of them seen once, and the ten largest clones take over 1%. Sequencing was performed on PBMCs or T cells enriched from blood (not recorded which). The receptors were gathered from a woman aged 40 to 55 with acute COVID-19.

This sequence joins TRBV5-6 and TRBJ1-5, with 7 bases fitting TRBD1. This CDR3 is built from 16 residues. CDR1 and CDR2 from the germline V gene are SGHDT and YYEEEE. The junction had 9 bases not matched to a gene; V was cut back by 4 bases and J by 2 bases. The CDR3 protein is CASSVWTGGGNQPQHF. The DNA for the CDR3 is TGTGCCAGCAGCGTGTGGACAGGTGGAGGCAATCAGCCCCAGCATTTT.

The chain has TRBV18 and TRBJ1-1, with TRBD1 identical over 7 bases. Germline-derived CDR1 and CDR2 are KGHSH and LQKENI. The CDR3 runs to 16 residues. V lost 2 bases and J lost 3; bases outside the gene matches: 9. As DNA, the CDR3 is TGTGCCAGCTCACCAGAGCTAGACAGGGTGGACACTGAAGCTTTCTTT. Amino acid sequence: CASSPELDRVDTEAFF.

V and J are TRBV2 and TRBJ1-1; a weak D match, TRBD1 (6 bases). Germline CDR1 is SNHLY and CDR2 is FYNNEI. The CDR3 consists of 14 residues. V was cut by 4 bases and J by 3 bases, with 12 bases left in between. The CDR3 nucleotides read TGTGCCAGCAGTGGATCACCAGGGGACACTGAAGCTTTCTTT. This sequence encodes CASSGSPGDTEAFF. The full variable domain, its missing parts supplied by reference TRBV2 and TRBJ1-1, is EPEVTQTPSHQVTQMGQEVILRCVPISNHLYFYWYRQILGQKVEFLVSFYNNEISEKSEIFDDQFSVERPDGSNFTLKIRSTKLEDSAMYFCASSGSPGDTEAFFGQGTRLTVV.

The genes are TRBV5-1 and TRBJ1-5; tentatively, D is TRBD1 (5 bases). V gave up 2 bases and J gave up 4 bases, with 10 bases separating them. This CDR3 spans 14 amino acids. CDR1 and CDR2 from the germline V gene are SGHRS and YFSETQ. The CDR3 region has the DNA TGCGCCAGCAGCTTAGACAGTCGGAATCAGCCCCAGCATTTT. It encodes CASSLDSRNQPQHF.

V is TRBV19 and J is TRBJ2-7, with 7 bases that match TRBD2. With V trimmed by 3 bases and J by 2 bases, 4 bases remained unmatched. The CDR3 is 14 amino acids. Germline CDR1 and CDR2: LNHDA and SQIVND (reference sequence). CDR3 sequence: CASSIGRETYEQYF. In nucleotides, the CDR3 is TGTGCCAGTAGTATTGGGCGGGAGACCTACGAGCAGTACTTC.

This clone was observed a single time. This chain links TRBV5-1 with TRBJ2-6; TRBD1 matches at 9 bases. This CDR3 is built from 17 residues. Germline CDR1 is SGHRS and CDR2 is YFSETQ. V shed 4 bases and J 0 bases; nucleotides not matched to a gene: 5. The CDR3 loop reads CASSRGQGDSGANVLTF. CDR3 bases: TGCGCCAGCAGCAGGGGACAGGGAGACTCTGGGGCCAACGTCCTGACTTTC.

The chain couples TRBV5-4 to TRBJ2-5, with TRBD1 matching over 10 bases. The CDR3 totals 14 residues. Per the germline V gene, CDR1 is SGHNT and CDR2 is YYREEE (reference sequence). The V segment lost 4 bases and the J segment 5 bases; nucleotides outside the gene matches: 5. In nucleotides, the CDR3 is TGTGCCAGCAGCGAAGACAGGGGGCGCGAGACCCAGTACTTC. Translation: CASSEDRGRETQYF.

The gene calls are TRBV11-2 and TRBJ2-2; possible D gene TRBD2, 6 bases. Trimming took off 1 base at V and 6 bases at J, with 21 bases between the two ends. Germline V gene lookup returns CDR1 SGHAT and CDR2 FQNNGV. The CDR3 is 18 amino acids. CDR3 protein: CASSLAAGSVGVAGELFF. In DNA form, the CDR3 reads TGTGCCAGCAGCTTAGCGGCGGGGAGTGTTGGTGTTGCCGGGGAGCTGTTTTTT.

The chain recombines TRBV25-1 with TRBJ1-1, with a possible D match to TRBD1 (5 bases). CDR3 length equals 13 residues. The germline V gene has CDR1 MGHDK and CDR2 SYGVNS. V lost 3 bases and J 6 bases, leaving 11 bases between the germline ends. The CDR3 loop is CASSEAGYSEAFF. CDR3 sequence (DNA): TGTGCCAGCAGTGAGGCAGGGTACTCTGAAGCTTTCTTT. Combining the CDR3 with reference TRBV25-1 and TRBJ1-1 gives the whole variable domain EADIYQTPRYLVIGTGKKITLECSQTMGHDKMYWYQQDPGMELHLIHYSYGVNSTEKGDLSSESTVSRIRTEHFPLTLESARPSHTSQYLCASSEAGYSEAFFGQGTRLTVV.

This clone was recorded a few times. This chain connects TRBV28 to TRBJ1-6, with D unclear. The CDR3 is made up of 16 amino acids. Trimming stripped 5 bases from V and 10 bases from J, with 21 bases between. Germline V gene data show CDR1 as MDHEN and CDR2 as SYDVKM. The CDR3 here is CASSPPRTGGDSPLHF. The CDR3 DNA reads TGTGCCAGCAGTCCCCCCCGGACGGGAGGAGACTCACCCCTCCACTTT.

The rearrangement uses TRBV9 and TRBJ2-1; 13 bases map to TRBD2. V shed 1 base, J shed 7 bases, and the junction held 5 bases outside the gene matches. CDR3 length: 16 amino acids. Germline V CDR1 and CDR2: SGDLS, YYNGEE. The CDR3 protein is CASSVSRTSGSNEQFF. The CDR3 DNA reads as TGTGCCAGCAGCGTATCCCGGACTAGCGGGAGTAATGAGCAGTTCTTC. Filled out from reference TRBV9 and TRBJ2-1, the complete variable domain reads DSGVTQTPKHLITATGQRVTLRCSPRSGDLSVYWYQQSLDQGLQFLIQYYNGEERAKGNILERFSAQQFPDLHSELNLSSLELGDSALYFCASSVSRTSGSNEQFFGPGTRLTVL.

The rearrangement links TRBV6-2 or TRBV6-3 to TRBJ1-2; D is perhaps TRBD1 (5 bases). The CDR3 has 13 residues. Germline V CDR1 and CDR2: MNHEY, SVGEGT. The ends were cut back, 5 bases at V and 4 bases at J, with 11 bases in the middle. The CDR3: CASSRGHVYGYTF. The CDR3 DNA reads as TGTGCCAGCAGTCGCGGACACGTCTATGGCTACACCTTC.

The chain joins TRBV9 to TRBJ2-2; 9 bases line up with TRBD1. This CDR3 comprises 16 residues. Germline lookup yields CDR1 SGDLS and CDR2 YYNGEE. V lost 3 bases, J lost 5 bases, and 8 bases stayed unmatched. This chain's CDR3 is CASSGPGQGSTGELFF. The CDR3, as DNA: TGTGCCAGCAGCGGTCCGGGACAGGGTTCTACCGGGGAGCTGTTTTTT. Full variable domain (rest looked up from reference TRBV9 and TRBJ2-2): DSGVTQTPKHLITATGQRVTLRCSPRSGDLSVYWYQQSLDQGLQFLIQYYNGEERAKGNILERFSAQQFPDLHSELNLSSLELGDSALYFCASSGPGQGSTGELFFGEGSRLTVL.

CDR3 bases: TGTGCCAGCAGGTCCCGCCTAAGCTCCTACAATGAGCAGTTCTTC. It translates to CASRSRLSSYNEQFF. The genes are TRBV7-2 and TRBJ2-1; D uncertain. The CDR3 runs 15 residues. V was clipped by 6 bases and J by 0 bases, with 12 bases between them. Per germline, CDR1 SGHTA and CDR2 FQGNSA. Full variable domain (remainder filled in from reference TRBV7-2 and TRBJ2-1): GAGVSQSPSNKVTEKGKDVELRCDPISGHTALYWYRQSLGQGLEFLIYFQGNSAPDKSGLPSDRFSAERTGGSVSTLTIQRTQQEDSAVYLCASRSRLSSYNEQFFGPGTRLTVL.

The V and J genes are TRBV30 and TRBJ1-1; no clear D. V was clipped by 1 base and J by 7 bases, with 7 bases between them. The length of the CDR3 is 11 residues. The germline gives CDR1 GTSNPN, CDR2 SVGIG (reference sequence). The CDR3 bases are TGTGCCTGGAGTGGGGAGGGTGAAGCTTTCTTT. It specifies CAWSGEGEAFF.

The gene calls are TRBV7-2 and TRBJ2-1; the D gene is possibly TRBD2 (6 bases). Trimming took 5 bases from V and 8 from J, leaving 19 bases between them. The CDR3 runs to 15 residues. Germline V gene lookup returns CDR1 SGHTA and CDR2 FQGNSA. CDR3 DNA: TGTGCCAGCAGCCGGGACTCAAGAAACCCCCATGAGCAGTTCTTC. This gives the protein CASSRDSRNPHEQFF.

The rearrangement uses TRBV24-1 and TRBJ2-2; weak D call: TRBD2 (6 bases). CDR3 length: 16 amino acids. Germline V lookup: CDR1 KGHDR, CDR2 SFDVKD. Trimming shortened V by 6 bases and J by 7 bases, and 20 bases separated the two germline ends. DNA for the CDR3: TGTGCCACCAGTCCTGACGGGAGCAGGCTTGACGGGGAGCTGTTTTTT. Its translation is CATSPDGSRLDGELFF.

V is TRBV4-1 and J is TRBJ1-2; 7 nucleotides line up with TRBD1. The CDR3 has 15 residues. Trimming removed 3 bases from V and 3 bases from J; junction bases left unmatched: 7. Germline loops: CDR1 MGHRA, CDR2 YSYEKL. CDR3 sequence reads: CASSHLLRGDYGYTF. DNA of the CDR3: TGCGCCAGCAGCCATCTCCTCAGGGGGGACTATGGCTACACCTTC.

V gene TRBV19 combines with J gene TRBJ1-2, with TRBD1 matching over 8 bases. V shed 5 bases, J shed 8 bases, and the junction held 4 bases outside the gene matches. This CDR3 comprises 12 residues. In germline, CDR1 is LNHDA, CDR2 SQIVND (reference sequence). The CDR3 sequence is CASSAPGGGYTF. Here the CDR3 DNA reads TGTGCCAGTAGTGCGCCAGGGGGCGGCTACACCTTC. Full variable domain (missing parts from reference TRBV19 and TRBJ1-2): DGGITQSPKYLFRKEGQNVTLSCEQNLNHDAMYWYRQDPGQGLRLIYYSQIVNDFQKGDIAEGYSVSREKKESFPLTVTSAQKNPTAFYLCASSAPGGGYTFGSGTRLTVV.

The V and J genes are TRBV3-1 (or the pseudogene TRBV3-2) and TRBJ2-5; TRBD2 is a possible D gene (5 bases). CDR1 and CDR2 (germline): LGHDT, YNNKEL (reference sequence). The CDR3 has 13 amino acids. V was shortened by 6 bases and J by 5 bases, with 13 bases between the two germline ends. The CDR3 spells CASRLGSRETQYF. In nucleotides, the CDR3 is TGTGCCAGCAGGCTTGGGAGTCGGGAGACCCAGTACTTC.